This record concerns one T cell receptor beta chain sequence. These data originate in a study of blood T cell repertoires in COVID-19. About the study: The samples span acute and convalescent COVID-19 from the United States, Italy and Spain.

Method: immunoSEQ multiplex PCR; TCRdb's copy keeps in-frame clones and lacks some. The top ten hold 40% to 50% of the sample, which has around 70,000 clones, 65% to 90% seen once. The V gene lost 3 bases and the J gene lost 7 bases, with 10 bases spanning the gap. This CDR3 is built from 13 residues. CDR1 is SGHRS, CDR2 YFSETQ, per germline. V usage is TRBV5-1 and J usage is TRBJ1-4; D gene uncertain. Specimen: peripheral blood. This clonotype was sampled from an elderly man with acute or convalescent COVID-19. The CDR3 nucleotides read TGCGCCAGCAGCTCCGGTGTCGTTGAAAAACTGTTTTTT. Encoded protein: CASSSGVVEKLFF.